This TCR beta chain is drawn from a study of CD8 T cells in Susac syndrome. Reverse transcription of roughly 0.5 to 1 ug RNA was performed with random hexamers. TCRdb passed the immunoSEQ multiplex PCR reads through MiXCR, listing each CDR3 protein once. Among around 150,000 distinct CDR3 sequences listed, approximately 95% were seen once. This receptor was identified in a human donor with Susac syndrome. The specimen was CD4+ T cells from PBMCs.

CDR3 protein: CASSQDLLGTAINYGYTF. CDR3 DNA sequence: TGTGCCAGCAGCCAAGATCTTCTAGGGACAGCGATAAACTATGGCTACACCTTC. The rearrangement links TRBV3-1 to TRBJ1-2; 7 nucleotides agree with TRBD1. The germline CDR1 and CDR2 sequences are LGHDT and YNNKEL (reference sequence). This CDR3 contains 18 residues. After removal of 0 bases from V and 2 bases from J, the junction contained 12 bases not matched to a gene. Based on the CDR3 plus reference TRBV3-1 and TRBJ1-2, the full variable domain is DTAVSQTPKYLVTQMGNDKSIKCEQNLGHDTMYWYKQDSKKFLKIMFSYNNKELIINETVPNRFSPKSPDKAHLNLHINSLELGDSAVYFCASSQDLLGTAINYGYTFGSGTRLTVV.